These 9 T cell receptor beta chains share one sample of origin, sequenced in a study of PD-1 blockade in classical Hodgkin lymphoma. TCRdb keeps only in-frame clones here, not all; method: immunoSEQ multiplex PCR. In the table there are 50,000 or so clones, 73% of which are singletons. Each patient relapsed following autologous stem cell transplantation, and prior brentuximab vedotin exposure differed. The source material was peripheral blood mononuclear cells (PBMCs), sampled before the second cycle of nivolumab. The receptors shown here come from a human donor with classical Hodgkin lymphoma.

V usage is TRBV19 and J usage is TRBJ2-7; maybe TRBD2 (6 bases). There are 15 residues in the CDR3. Germline values: CDR1 LNHDA, CDR2 SQIVND (reference sequence). Trimming left V 4 bases short and J 3 bases short, with 16 bases between. CDR3 nucleotides: TGTGCCAGTAGTAGAGAAGCGGGTCCGGGCTACGAGCAGTACTTC. Translated: CASSREAGPGYEQYF.

The chain links TRBV7-2 to TRBJ1-1; TRBD1 agrees at 7 bases. The V segment lost 4 bases and the J segment 4 bases; nucleotides outside the gene matches: 15. This CDR3 spans 17 amino acids. Germline V gives CDR1 SGHTA, CDR2 FQGNSA. In DNA, the CDR3 is TGTGCCAGCAGCTCTCTCCCCCCGACAGGGAGGGGCACTGAAGCTTTCTTT. Its protein product is CASSSLPPTGRGTEAFF.

The chain uses TRBV27 and TRBJ1-1; TRBD1 is a possible D gene (5 bases). This CDR3 comprises 14 residues. V lost 6 bases and J lost 6, with 17 bases in between. Germline-derived CDR1 and CDR2 are MNHEY and SMNVEV (reference sequence). The CDR3 sequence: CASSTGRGISEAFF. The CDR3 DNA reads as TGTGCCAGCAGCACGGGGCGGGGTATATCTGAAGCTTTCTTT.

This chain joins TRBV7-8 and TRBJ1-1, with 10 bases identical to TRBD1. The trim removed 5 bases at V and 6 bases at J, leaving 6 bases unmatched. Germline V gives CDR1 SGHVS, CDR2 FQNEAQ. The length of the CDR3 is 14 residues. The DNA for the CDR3 is TGTGCCAGCAGCCCGGGACAGGGGAGCGCTGAAGCTTTCTTT. Encoded protein: CASSPGQGSAEAFF.

The V call is TRBV19, the J call TRBJ1-4; D possibly corresponds to TRBD1 (5 bases). There are 16 residues in the CDR3. V lost 5 bases, J lost 0 bases, and 13 bases lay in between. Per the germline V gene, CDR1 is LNHDA and CDR2 is SQIVND (reference sequence). CDR3 sequence (DNA): TGTGCCAGTAGTTCCCGGGACGTAACAACTAATGAAAAACTGTTTTTT. Residues: CASSSRDVTTNEKLFF.

This clone rates as medium-sized. V is TRBV6-5 and J is TRBJ1-2; D might be TRBD1 (6 bases). CDR3 length equals 15 residues. Looked up from germline, CDR1 is MNHEY and CDR2 is SVGAGI. V was pared by 2 bases and J by 2 bases, with 12 bases between. The CDR3 DNA sequence: TGTGCCAGCAGTTACCGACAGGCCTTGAACTATGGCTACACCTTC. Translation gives CASSYRQALNYGYTF.

The genes are TRBV7-9 and TRBJ2-2; D remains unclear. This CDR3 has 17 residues. Trimming took off 3 bases at V and 2 bases at J, with 16 bases between the two ends. From germline, CDR1 is SEHNR and CDR2 FQNEAQ (reference sequence). CDR3 DNA sequence: TGTGCCAGCAGCTTTTATATCGGCGAACAAAACACCGGGGAGCTGTTTTTT. Translating it yields CASSFYIGEQNTGELFF.

The CDR3 region has the DNA TGTGCCAGCAGTGAAAGGGGAAGCGATTTTCTCTATGGCTACACCTTC. This translates into CASSERGSDFLYGYTF. The rearrangement links TRBV2 to TRBJ1-2, with D possibly matching TRBD1 (5 bases). Germline CDR1 is SNHLY and CDR2 is FYNNEI. There are 16 residues in the CDR3. V was cut by 2 bases and J by 4 bases, with 17 bases left in between.

The genes are TRBV29-1 and TRBJ1-1; D not certain. Germline V gives CDR1 SQVTM, CDR2 ANQGSEA. The CDR3 length is 15 residues. Trimming took 3 bases from V and 7 from J, leaving 21 bases between them. The CDR3 here is CSVDGLFESSNEAFF. The CDR3 DNA reads as TGCAGCGTTGATGGCCTTTTTGAGTCCTCGAATGAAGCTTTCTTT.